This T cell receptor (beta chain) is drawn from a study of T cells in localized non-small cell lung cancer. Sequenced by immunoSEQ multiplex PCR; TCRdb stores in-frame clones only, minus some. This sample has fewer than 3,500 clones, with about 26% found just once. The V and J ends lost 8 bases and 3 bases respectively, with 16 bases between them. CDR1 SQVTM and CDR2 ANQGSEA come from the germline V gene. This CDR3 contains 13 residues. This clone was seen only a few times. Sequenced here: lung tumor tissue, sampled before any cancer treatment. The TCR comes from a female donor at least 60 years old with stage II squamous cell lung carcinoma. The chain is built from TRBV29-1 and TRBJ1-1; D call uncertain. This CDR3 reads CSPVRQTDTEAFF. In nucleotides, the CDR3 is TGCAGCCCGGTGCGTCAGACGGACACTGAAGCTTTCTTT.